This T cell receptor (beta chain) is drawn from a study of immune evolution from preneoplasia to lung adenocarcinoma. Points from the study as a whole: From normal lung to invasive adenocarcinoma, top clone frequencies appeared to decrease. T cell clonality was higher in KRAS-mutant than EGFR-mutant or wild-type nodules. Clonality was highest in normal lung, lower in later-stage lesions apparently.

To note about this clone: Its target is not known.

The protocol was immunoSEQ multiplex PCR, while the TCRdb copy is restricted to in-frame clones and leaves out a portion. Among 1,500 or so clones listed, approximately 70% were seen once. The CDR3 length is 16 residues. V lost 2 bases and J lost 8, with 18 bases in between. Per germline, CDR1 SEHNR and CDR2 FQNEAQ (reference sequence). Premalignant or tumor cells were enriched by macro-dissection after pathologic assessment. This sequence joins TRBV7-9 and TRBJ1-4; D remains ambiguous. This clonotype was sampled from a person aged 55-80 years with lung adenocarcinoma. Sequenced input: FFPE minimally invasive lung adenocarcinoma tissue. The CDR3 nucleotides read TGTGCCAGCAGCTTAATTGGGGAGGAGATTGGGGAAAAACTGTTTTTT. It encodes CASSLIGEEIGEKLFF. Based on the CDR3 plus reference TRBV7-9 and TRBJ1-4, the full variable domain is DTGVSQNPRHKITKRGQNVTFRCDPISEHNRLYWYRQTLGQGPEFLTYFQNEAQLEKSRLLSDRFSAERPKGSFSTLEIQRTEQGDSAMYLCASSLIGEEIGEKLFFGSGTQLSVL.